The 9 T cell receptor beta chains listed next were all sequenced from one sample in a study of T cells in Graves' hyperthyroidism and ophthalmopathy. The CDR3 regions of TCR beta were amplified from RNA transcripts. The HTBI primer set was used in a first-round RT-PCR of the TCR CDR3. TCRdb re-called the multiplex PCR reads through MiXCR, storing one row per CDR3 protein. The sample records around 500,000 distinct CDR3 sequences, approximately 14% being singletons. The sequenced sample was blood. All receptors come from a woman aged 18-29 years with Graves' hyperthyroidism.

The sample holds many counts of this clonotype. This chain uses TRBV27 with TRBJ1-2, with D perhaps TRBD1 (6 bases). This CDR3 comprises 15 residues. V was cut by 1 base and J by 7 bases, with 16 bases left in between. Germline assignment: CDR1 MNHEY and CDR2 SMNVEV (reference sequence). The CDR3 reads CASSLFGGTSGGYTF. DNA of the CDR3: TGTGCCAGCAGTTTATTTGGAGGGACATCCGGTGGCTACACCTTC.

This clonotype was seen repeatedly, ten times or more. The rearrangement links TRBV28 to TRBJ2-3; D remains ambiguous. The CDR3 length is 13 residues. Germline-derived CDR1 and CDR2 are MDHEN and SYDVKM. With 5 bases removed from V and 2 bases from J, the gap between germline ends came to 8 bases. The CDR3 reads CASSPPHTDTQYF. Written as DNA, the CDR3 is TGTGCCAGCAGTCCTCCCCACACAGATACGCAGTATTTT.

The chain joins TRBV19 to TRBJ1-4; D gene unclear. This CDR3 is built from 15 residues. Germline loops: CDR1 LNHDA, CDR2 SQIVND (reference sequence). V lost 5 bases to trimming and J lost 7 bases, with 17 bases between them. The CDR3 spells CASSPEGLESEKLFF. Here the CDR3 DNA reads TGTGCCAGTAGTCCCGAGGGTCTTGAAAGTGAAAAACTGTTTTTT.

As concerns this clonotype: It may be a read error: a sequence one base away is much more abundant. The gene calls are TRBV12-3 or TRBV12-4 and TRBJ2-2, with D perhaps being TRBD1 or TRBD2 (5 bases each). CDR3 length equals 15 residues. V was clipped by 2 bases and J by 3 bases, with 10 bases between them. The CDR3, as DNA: TGTGCCAGCAGTTTAAGAGGGGTGGACACCGGGGAGCTGTTTTTT. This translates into CASSLRGVDTGELFF.

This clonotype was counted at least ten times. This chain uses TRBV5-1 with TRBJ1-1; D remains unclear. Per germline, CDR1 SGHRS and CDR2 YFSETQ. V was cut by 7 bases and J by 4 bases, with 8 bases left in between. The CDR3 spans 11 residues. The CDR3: CASVRGTEAFF. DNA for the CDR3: TGCGCCAGCGTCCGGGGCACTGAAGCTTTCTTT.

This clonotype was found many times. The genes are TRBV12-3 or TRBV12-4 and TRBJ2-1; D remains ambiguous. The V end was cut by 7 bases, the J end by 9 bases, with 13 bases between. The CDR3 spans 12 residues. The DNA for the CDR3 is TGTGCCAGCACCTCCCAGATGAGTGAGCAGTTCTTC. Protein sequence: CASTSQMSEQFF.

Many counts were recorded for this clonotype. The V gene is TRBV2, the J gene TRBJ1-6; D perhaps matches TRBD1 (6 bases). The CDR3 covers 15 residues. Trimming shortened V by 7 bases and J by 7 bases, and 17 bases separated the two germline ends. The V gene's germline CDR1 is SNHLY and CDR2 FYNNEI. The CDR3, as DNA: TGTGCCAGCAACAACAGGGAACTGGGCAATTCACCCCTCCACTTT. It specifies CASNNRELGNSPLHF. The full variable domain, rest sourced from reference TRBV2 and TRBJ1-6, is EPEVTQTPSHQVTQMGQEVILRCVPISNHLYFYWYRQILGQKVEFLVSFYNNEISEKSEIFDDQFSVERPDGSNFTLKIRSTKLEDSAMYFCASNNRELGNSPLHFGNGTRLTVT.

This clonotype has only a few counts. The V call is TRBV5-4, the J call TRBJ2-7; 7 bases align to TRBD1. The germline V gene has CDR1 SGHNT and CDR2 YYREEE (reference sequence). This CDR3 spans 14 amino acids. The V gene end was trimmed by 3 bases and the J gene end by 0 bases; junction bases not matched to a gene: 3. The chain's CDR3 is CASSSGDSSYEQYV. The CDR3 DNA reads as TGTGCCAGCAGCTCCGGGGACAGCTCCTACGAGCAGTACGTC.

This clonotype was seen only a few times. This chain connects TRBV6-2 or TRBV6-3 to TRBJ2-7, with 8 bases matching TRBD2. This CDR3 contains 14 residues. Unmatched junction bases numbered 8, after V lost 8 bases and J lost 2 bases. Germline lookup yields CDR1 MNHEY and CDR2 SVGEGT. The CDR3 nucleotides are TGTGCCAGCGGTCGCCCGGGACTAGCCTACGAGCAGTACTTC. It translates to CASGRPGLAYEQYF.